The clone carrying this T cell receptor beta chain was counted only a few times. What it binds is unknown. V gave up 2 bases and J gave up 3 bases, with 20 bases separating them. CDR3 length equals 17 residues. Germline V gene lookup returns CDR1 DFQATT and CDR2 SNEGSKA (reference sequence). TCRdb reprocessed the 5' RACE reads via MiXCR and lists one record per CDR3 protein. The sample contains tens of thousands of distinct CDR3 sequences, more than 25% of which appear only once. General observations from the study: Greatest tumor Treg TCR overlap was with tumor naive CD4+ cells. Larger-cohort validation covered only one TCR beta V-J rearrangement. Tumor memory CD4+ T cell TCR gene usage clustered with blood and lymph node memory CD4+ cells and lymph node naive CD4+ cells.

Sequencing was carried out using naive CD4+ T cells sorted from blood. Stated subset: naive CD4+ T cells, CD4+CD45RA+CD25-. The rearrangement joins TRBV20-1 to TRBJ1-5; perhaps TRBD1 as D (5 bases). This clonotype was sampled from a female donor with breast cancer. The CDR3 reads CSARPVLRGRDNQPQHF. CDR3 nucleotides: TGCAGTGCTAGACCAGTTTTGCGGGGCAGAGACAATCAGCCCCAGCATTTT.